The 10 T cell receptor beta chains given below trace back to one sample, sequenced in a study of a mutant IDH1 vaccine in newly diagnosed glioma (dated by TCRdb to about 2021). The time point label on this specimen signifies: week 5, during vaccination. Each vaccine dose, consisting of 300 ug of a 20-mer mutant IDH1 peptide in Montanide, was administered subcutaneously with topical imiquimod. Libraries were made using the immunoSEQ multiplex PCR assay. Entries here come from immuneACCESS through TCRdb and include only in-frame sequences with V and J called. Some clones fail to appear in such tables; in the studies checked, an unresolved V gene covers under half of the shortfall, and the cause of the remainder is unknown. The sample includes about 75,000 clones, with about 91% observed a single time. The ten largest clones take up approximately 0.58% of the sample. No antigens are known for them.

The sequencing here drew on PBMCs, taken from a glioma patient whose treatment included an IDH1 peptide vaccine. The source is a woman in her forties or fifties with glioma.

The rearrangement uses TRBV7-9 and TRBJ2-1, with D possibly being TRBD2 (5 bases). Germline V gene data show CDR1 as SEHNR and CDR2 as FQNEAQ (reference sequence). Trimming shortened V by 8 bases and J by 4 bases, and 9 bases separated the two germline ends. The CDR3 is 12 amino acids. For the CDR3, the DNA is TGTGCCAGCGAGGGTGGATACAATGAGCAGTTCTTC. It translates to CASEGGYNEQFF.

The chain uses TRBV18 and TRBJ2-3; D unclear. Germline CDR1 reads KGHSH; CDR2 reads LQKENI. The length of the CDR3 is 13 residues. Trimming left V 0 bases short and J 0 bases short, with 1 base between. DNA for the CDR3: TGTGCCAGCTCACCACCGAGCACAGATACGCAGTATTTT. Its protein is CASSPPSTDTQYF.

The chain carries TRBV6-5 and TRBJ2-5; 8 bases agree with TRBD2. J gave up 4 bases and V 2 bases, and 3 bases lay outside the gene matches. The CDR3 extends over 14 amino acids. CDR1 MNHEY and CDR2 SVGAGI come from the germline V gene. The CDR3 sequence: CASSYETSGETQYF. The CDR3 region has the DNA TGTGCCAGCAGTTACGAAACTAGCGGAGAGACCCAGTACTTC.

This chain connects TRBV19 to TRBJ2-6, with D possibly matching TRBD1 (5 bases). The CDR3 length is 13 residues. Trimming removed 8 bases from V and 7 bases from J, with 12 bases in between. Per germline, CDR1 LNHDA and CDR2 SQIVND (reference sequence). The CDR3 DNA sequence: TGTGCCAGTGGGGCTTTTGGAGCCAACGTCCTGACTTTC. Translated: CASGAFGANVLTF.

The chain links TRBV5-1 to TRBJ2-1; 11 positions agree with TRBD2. This CDR3 contains 15 residues. The V gene end was trimmed by 3 bases and the J gene end by 6 bases; junction bases not matched to a gene: 5. Germline V CDR1 and CDR2: SGHRS, YFSETQ. CDR3 residues: CASSYLAGGSNEQFF. DNA for the CDR3: TGCGCCAGCAGCTATCTAGCGGGAGGCTCCAATGAGCAGTTCTTC.

This clone was seen just once. The rearrangement joins TRBV28 to TRBJ1-5; tentatively, D is TRBD1 (6 bases). This CDR3 is built from 13 residues. Looked up from germline, CDR1 is MDHEN and CDR2 is SYDVKM. Trimming left V 7 bases short and J 5 bases short, with 12 bases between. The DNA for the CDR3 is TGTGCCAGCACCAGAAACAGGGATCAGCCCCAGCATTTT. Amino acid sequence: CASTRNRDQPQHF.

The chain is built from TRBV11-2 and TRBJ1-5; 7 bases map to TRBD1. The V gene's germline CDR1 is SGHAT and CDR2 FQNNGV. The CDR3 extends over 15 amino acids. Losses at the gene ends were 5 bases for V and 3 bases for J; bases not matched to a gene: 7. This CDR3 reads CASSAGDSINQPQHF. The CDR3 nucleotides read TGTGCCAGCAGCGCAGGGGACAGTATCAATCAGCCCCAGCATTTT.

This clone occurred once. This chain joins TRBV20-1 and TRBJ2-1; D is undetermined. The CDR3 is 11 residues long. Germline loops: CDR1 DFQATT, CDR2 SNEGSKA (reference sequence). V dropped 3 bases and J dropped 5 bases, with 5 bases sitting between them. CDR3 protein: CSASLDNEQFF. CDR3 coding DNA: TGCAGTGCTAGTCTGGACAATGAGCAGTTCTTC.

The chain has TRBV7-8 and TRBJ1-3; TRBD1 matches at 7 bases. The V gene end was trimmed by 1 base and the J gene end by 8 bases; junction bases not matched to a gene: 2. The CDR3 is 13 amino acids. Germline-derived CDR1 and CDR2 are SGHVS and FQNEAQ. This CDR3 is CASSLEGQDTIYF. CDR3 bases: TGTGCCAGCAGCTTAGAAGGACAGGACACCATATATTTT.

The CDR3 here is CASRDAPGQANEKLFF. CDR3 nucleotides: TGTGCCAGCAGGGATGCTCCGGGACAGGCTAATGAAAAACTGTTTTTT. V usage is TRBV27 and J usage is TRBJ1-4, with TRBD1 matching 8 bases. CDR3 length equals 16 residues. Per the germline V gene, CDR1 is MNHEY and CDR2 is SMNVEV (reference sequence). J lost 3 bases, V lost 6 bases, and 9 bases had no gene match.